Included here is one T cell receptor beta chain sequence, with context. No antigen is known for it. Per-base quality was not reported, and no clone a single base away is much larger than it. Sequencing was carried out with an Illumina HiSeq 1500. Using fastp trimming at Q25 and MiXCR clonotype assembly, TCRdb reanalyzed the public sequencing data and kept in-frame beta chains. Here each entry gathers all rows of one CDR3 protein and keeps the most common genes and DNA. In this sample the table shows a few hundred thousand distinct CDR3 sequences, 17% of which occur a single time. Clones ranked in the top ten supply less than 60% of the sample. This sample is drawn from a study of T cell repertoires in cytomegalovirus infection (dated by TCRdb to the late 2010s). As for the study more broadly: Donor HLA type was relevant to the analysis, because carriage of CMV infection together with the matching HLA type was indicated by public TCR beta signatures.

The paper's findings and limits, for the study overall: Carriers of CMV infection plus the relevant HLA type were discriminated by the cumulative frequency of public TCR beta family members in the study cohort and in an independent approximately 360-donor cohort. The ex vivo response was dominated by HLA-C-restricted CMV-specific TCR beta clonotypes, which also provided the single most frequent clonotype in two of eight donors.

From cysteine to phenylalanine, the CDR3 is 16 amino acids long. Of all the DNA, just the CDR3 is kept, 48 bases in frame from base 1. CDR1 MDHEN and CDR2 SYDVKM are derived from the germline V gene. Trimming leaves V shorter by 4 bases and J shorter by 0 bases, with the junction holding 3 bases beyond the gene matches. The rearrangement joined TRBV28 to TRBJ2-5; the junction holds 12 bases that match TRBD2. The source of this sequence is a human donor in good health (CMV status not recorded). Some clones in this sample may be carry-over from other donors' samples. The sequenced material came from CD8+ T cells from PBMCs. The nucleotide sequence reads as follows: TGTGCCAGCAGTTCGCGGACTAGCGGGGACCAAGAGACCCAGTACTTC. Translation gives CASSSRTSGDQETQYF.